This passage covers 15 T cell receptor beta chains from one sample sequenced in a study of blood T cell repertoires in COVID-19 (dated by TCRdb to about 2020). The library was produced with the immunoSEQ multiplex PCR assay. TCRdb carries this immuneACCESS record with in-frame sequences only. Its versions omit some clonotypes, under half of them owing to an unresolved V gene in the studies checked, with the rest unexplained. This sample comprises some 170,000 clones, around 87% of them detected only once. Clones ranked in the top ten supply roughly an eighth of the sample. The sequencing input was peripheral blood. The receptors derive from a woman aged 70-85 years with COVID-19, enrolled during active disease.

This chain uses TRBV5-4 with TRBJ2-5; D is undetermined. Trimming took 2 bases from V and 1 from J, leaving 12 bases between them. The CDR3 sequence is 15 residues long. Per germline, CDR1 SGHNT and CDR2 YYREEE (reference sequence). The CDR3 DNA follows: TGTGCCAGCAGCTTCGACTCGAAAACCCAAGAGACCCAGTACTTC. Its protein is CASSFDSKTQETQYF.

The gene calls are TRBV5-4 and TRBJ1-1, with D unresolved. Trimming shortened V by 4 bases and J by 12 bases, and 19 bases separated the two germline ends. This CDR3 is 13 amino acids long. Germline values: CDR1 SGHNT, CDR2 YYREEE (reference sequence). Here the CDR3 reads CASSPVGRPQSFF. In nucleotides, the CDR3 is TGTGCCAGCAGCCCGGTGGGCCGCCCCCAATCTTTCTTT. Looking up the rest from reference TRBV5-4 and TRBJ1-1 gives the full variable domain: ETGVTQSPTHLIKTRGQQVTLRCSSQSGHNTVSWYQQALGQGPQFIFQYYREEENGRGNFPPRFSGLQFPNYSSELNVNALELDDSALYLCASSPVGRPQSFFGQGTRLTVV.

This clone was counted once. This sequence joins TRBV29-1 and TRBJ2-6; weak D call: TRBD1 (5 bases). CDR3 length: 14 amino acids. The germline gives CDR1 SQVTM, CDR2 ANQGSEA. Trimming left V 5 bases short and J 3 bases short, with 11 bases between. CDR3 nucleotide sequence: TGCAGCGTTATCCTGACAGATGGGGCCAACGTCCTGACTTTC. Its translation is CSVILTDGANVLTF. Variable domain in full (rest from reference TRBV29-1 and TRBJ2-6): SAVISQKPSRDICQRGTSLTIQCQVDSQVTMMFWYRQQPGQSLTLIATANQGSEATYESGFVIDKFPISRPNLTFSTLTVSNMSPEDSSIYLCSVILTDGANVLTFGAGSRLTVL.

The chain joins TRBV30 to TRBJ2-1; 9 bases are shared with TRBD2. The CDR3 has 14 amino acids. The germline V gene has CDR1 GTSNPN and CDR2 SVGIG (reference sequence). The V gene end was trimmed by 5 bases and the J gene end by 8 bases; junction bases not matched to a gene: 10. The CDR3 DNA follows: TGTGCCTGGGCCCGGCTAGCGGGAAACTATGAGCAGTTCTTC. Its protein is CAWARLAGNYEQFF. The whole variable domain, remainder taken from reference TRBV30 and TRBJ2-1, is SQTIHQWPATLVQPVGSPLSLECTVEGTSNPNLYWYRQAAGRGLQLLFYSVGIGQISSEVPQNLSASRPQDRQFILSSKKLLLSDSGFYLCAWARLAGNYEQFFGPGTRLTVL.

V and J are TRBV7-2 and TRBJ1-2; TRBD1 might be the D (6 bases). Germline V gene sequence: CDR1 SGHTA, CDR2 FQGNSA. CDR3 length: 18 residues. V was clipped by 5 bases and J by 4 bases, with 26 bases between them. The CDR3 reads CASSTNRPGEGHTYGYTF. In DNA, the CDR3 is TGTGCCAGCAGCACTAACCGACCAGGGGAAGGTCACACCTATGGCTACACCTTC.

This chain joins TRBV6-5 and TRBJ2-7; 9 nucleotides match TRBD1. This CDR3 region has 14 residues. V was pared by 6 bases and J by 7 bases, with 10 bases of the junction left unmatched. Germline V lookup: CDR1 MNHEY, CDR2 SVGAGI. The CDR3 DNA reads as TGTGCCAGCAGGAGAAGGGACAGGGTGTTTGAGCAGTACTTC. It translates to CASRRRDRVFEQYF.

The CDR3 here is CASGTGSYNEQFF. CDR3 in DNA: TGTGCTAGTGGGACAGGCTCATACAATGAGCAGTTCTTC. This sequence joins TRBV12-5 and TRBJ2-1; D might be TRBD1 (6 bases). V lost 6 bases, J lost 4 bases, and 10 bases lay in between. The germline V gene encodes CDR1 LGHNT and CDR2 FRNRAP. CDR3 length equals 13 residues.

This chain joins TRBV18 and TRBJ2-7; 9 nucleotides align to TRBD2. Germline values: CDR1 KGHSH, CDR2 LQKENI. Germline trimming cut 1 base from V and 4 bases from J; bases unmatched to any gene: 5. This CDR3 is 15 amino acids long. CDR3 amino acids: CASSPRTSDNYEQYF. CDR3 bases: TGTGCCAGCTCACCACGGACTAGCGATAATTACGAGCAGTACTTC.

CDR3 sequence: CASSQYSNDEQFF. CDR3 nucleotide sequence: TGTGCCAGCAGCCAGTATAGTAACGATGAGCAGTTCTTC. V gene TRBV3-1 (or the pseudogene TRBV3-2) combines with J gene TRBJ2-1; D remains ambiguous. V dropped 3 bases and J dropped 8 bases, with 11 bases sitting between them. This CDR3 has 13 residues. Germline V CDR1 and CDR2: LGHDT, YNNKEL (reference sequence).

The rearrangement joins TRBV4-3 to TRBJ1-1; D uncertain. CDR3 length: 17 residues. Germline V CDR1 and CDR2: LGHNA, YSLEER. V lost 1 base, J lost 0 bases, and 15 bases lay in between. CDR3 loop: CASSQARAELLNTEAFF. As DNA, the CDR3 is TGCGCCAGCAGCCAAGCTAGAGCAGAGCTTCTGAACACTGAAGCTTTCTTT.

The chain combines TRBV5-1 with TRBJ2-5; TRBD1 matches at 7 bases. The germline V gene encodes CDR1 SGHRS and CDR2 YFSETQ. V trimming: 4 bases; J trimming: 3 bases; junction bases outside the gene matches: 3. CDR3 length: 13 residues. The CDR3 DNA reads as TGCGCCAGCAGCACCGGGACAGAAGAGACCCAGTACTTC. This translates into CASSTGTEETQYF.

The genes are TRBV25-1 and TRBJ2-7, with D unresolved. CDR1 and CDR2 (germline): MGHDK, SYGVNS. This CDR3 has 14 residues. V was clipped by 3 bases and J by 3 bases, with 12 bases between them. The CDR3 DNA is TGTGCCAGCAGTGATATCACTTTTAGCTACGAGCAGTACTTC. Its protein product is CASSDITFSYEQYF.

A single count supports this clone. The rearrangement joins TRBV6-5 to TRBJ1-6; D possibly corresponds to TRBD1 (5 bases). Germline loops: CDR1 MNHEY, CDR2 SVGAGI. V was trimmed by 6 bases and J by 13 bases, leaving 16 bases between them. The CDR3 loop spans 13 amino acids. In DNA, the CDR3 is TGTGCCAGCAGCCGGGAGGAGAAGGGGCCCCTCCACTTT. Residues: CASSREEKGPLHF.

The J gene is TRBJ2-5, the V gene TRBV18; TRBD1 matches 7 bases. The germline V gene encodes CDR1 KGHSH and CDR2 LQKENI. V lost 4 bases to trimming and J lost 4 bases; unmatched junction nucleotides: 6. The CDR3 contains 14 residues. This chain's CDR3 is CASSQLDRAETQYF. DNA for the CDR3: TGTGCCAGCTCACAACTAGACAGGGCAGAGACCCAGTACTTC.

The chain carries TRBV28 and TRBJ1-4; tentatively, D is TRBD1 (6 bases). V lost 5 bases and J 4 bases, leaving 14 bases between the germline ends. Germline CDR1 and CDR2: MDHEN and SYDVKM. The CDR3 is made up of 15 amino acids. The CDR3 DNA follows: TGTGCCAGCAGTGGGGGGGCAGGGAGTAATGAAAAACTGTTTTTT. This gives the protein CASSGGAGSNEKLFF.